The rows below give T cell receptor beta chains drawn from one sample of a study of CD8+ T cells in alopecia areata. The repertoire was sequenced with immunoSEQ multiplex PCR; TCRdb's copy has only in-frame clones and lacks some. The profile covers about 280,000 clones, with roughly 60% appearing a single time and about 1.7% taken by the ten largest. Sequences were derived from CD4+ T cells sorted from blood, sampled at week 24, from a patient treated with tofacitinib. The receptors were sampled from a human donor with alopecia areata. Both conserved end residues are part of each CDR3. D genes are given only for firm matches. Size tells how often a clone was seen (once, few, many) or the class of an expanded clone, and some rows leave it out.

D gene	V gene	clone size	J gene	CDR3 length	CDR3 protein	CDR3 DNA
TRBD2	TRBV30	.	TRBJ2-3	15	CAWSPASGGTDTQYF	TGTGCCTGGAGTCCGGCTAGCGGGGGTACAGATACGCAGTATTTT
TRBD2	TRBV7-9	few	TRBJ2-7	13	CASSPGGVHEQYF	TGTGCCAGCAGCCCGGGGGGGGTCCACGAGCAGTACTTC
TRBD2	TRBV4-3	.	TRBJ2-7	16	CASSREISGTRGEQYF	TGCGCCAGCAGCCGAGAAATCTCAGGGACTAGGGGTGAGCAGTACTTC
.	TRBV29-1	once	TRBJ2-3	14	CSVDLRVGADTQYF	TGCAGCGTTGATTTAAGGGTCGGCGCAGATACGCAGTATTTT
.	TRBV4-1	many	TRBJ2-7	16	CASSPVITTDPYEQYF	TGCGCCAGCAGCCCAGTCATAACGACAGATCCCTACGAGCAGTACTTC
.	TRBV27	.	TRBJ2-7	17	CASSTRDGLARGYEQYF	TGTGCCAGCAGTACCCGGGACGGACTTGCCAGGGGCTACGAGCAGTACTTC
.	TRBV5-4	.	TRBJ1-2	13	CASSSAGDVPYTF	TGTGCCAGCAGCTCCGCCGGGGACGTCCCCTACACCTTC
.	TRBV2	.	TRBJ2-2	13	CASSPGLTGELFF	TGTGCCAGCAGTCCCGGCCTGACCGGGGAGCTGTTTTTT
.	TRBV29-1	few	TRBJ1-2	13	CSVARDKGTPYTF	TGCAGCGTTGCCCGGGACAAGGGAACGCCCTACACCTTC
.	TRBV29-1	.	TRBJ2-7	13	CSVAPGSTYEQYF	TGCAGCGTTGCCCCGGGATCCACCTACGAGCAGTACTTC
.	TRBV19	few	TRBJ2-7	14	CASSIPGGTYEQYF	TGTGCCAGTAGTATCCCCGGCGGTACCTACGAGCAGTACTTC
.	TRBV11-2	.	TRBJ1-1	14	CASSFDLSGTEAFF	TGTGCCAGCAGCTTTGACCTGAGCGGAACTGAAGCTTTCTTT
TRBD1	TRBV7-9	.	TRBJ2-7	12	CASSLGTGRRYF	TGTGCCAGCAGCCTGGGGACAGGGAGGAGGTACTTC
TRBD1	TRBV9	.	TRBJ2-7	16	CASSVATGATIYEQYF	TGTGCCAGCAGCGTAGCTACAGGGGCAACTATCTACGAGCAGTACTTC
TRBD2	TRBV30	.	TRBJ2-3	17	CAWSDKRGGSSTDTQYF	TGTGCCTGGAGTGATAAGCGGGGGGGCTCTAGCACAGATACGCAGTATTTT
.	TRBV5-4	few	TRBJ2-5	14	CASVPQGEEETQYF	TGTGCCAGCGTCCCCCAGGGCGAGGAGGAGACCCAGTACTTC
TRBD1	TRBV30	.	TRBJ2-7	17	CAWSGRPGQGSSYEQYF	TGTGCCTGGAGTGGTCGTCCGGGACAGGGGAGCTCCTACGAGCAGTACTTC
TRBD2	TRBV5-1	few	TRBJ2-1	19	CASSPTGTSGGRTYNEQFF	TGCGCCAGCAGCCCCACCGGGACTAGCGGGGGGCGCACCTACAATGAGCAGTTCTTC
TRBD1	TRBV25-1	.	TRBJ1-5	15	CASSDRAGGNQPQHF	TGTGCCAGCAGTGATAGGGCAGGGGGAAATCAGCCCCAGCATTTT
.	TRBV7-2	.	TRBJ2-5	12	CASSLWGETQYF	TGTGCCAGCAGCTTGTGGGGAGAGACCCAGTACTTC
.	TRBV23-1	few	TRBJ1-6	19	CASSQLEVGGGAGSSPLHF	TGCGCCAGCAGTCAATTAGAGGTTGGCGGGGGGGCGGGTAGTTCACCCCTCCACTTT
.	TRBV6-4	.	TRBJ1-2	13	CASRRGAASGYTF	TGTGCCAGCAGAAGAGGGGCTGCGAGTGGCTACACCTTC
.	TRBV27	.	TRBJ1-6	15	CASSPVKGGGSPLHF	TGTGCCAGCAGCCCTGTCAAGGGGGGCGGATCACCCCTCCACTTT
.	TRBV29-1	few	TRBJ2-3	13	CSVAGQVPTLQYF	TGCAGCGTTGCGGGCCAAGTACCGACCCTGCAGTATTTT
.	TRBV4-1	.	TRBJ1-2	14	CASSPRSGGYGYTF	TGCGCCAGCAGCCCCAGATCGGGCGGCTATGGCTACACCTTC
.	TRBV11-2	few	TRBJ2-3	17	CASSRFSGRVSTDTQYF	TGTGCCAGCAGCCGCTTTTCAGGGCGGGTAAGCACAGATACGCAGTATTTT
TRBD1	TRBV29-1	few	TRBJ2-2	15	CSVDLWGQGTGELFF	TGCAGCGTTGACCTGTGGGGACAGGGCACCGGGGAGCTGTTTTTT
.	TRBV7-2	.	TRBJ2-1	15	CASSKDRYSYNEQFF	TGTGCCAGCAGCAAGGACAGATACTCCTACAATGAGCAGTTCTTC
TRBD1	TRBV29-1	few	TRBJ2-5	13	CITYGTGQETQYF	TGCATCACCTACGGGACAGGCCAAGAGACCCAGTACTTC
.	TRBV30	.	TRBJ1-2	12	CAWSVQVRGYTF	TGTGCCTGGAGTGTACAGGTTAGGGGCTACACCTTC
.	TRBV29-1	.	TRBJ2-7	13	CSAQQVLSYEQYF	TGCAGCGCACAACAGGTCCTCTCCTACGAGCAGTACTTC
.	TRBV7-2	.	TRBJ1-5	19	CASSLGGGGPPYSNQPQHF	TGTGCCAGCAGCTTAGGAGGGGGGGGCCCCCCTTATAGCAATCAGCCCCAGCATTTT
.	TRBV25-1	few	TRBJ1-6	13	CASSEDSFSPLHF	TGTGCCAGCAGCGAGGACAGTTTTTCACCCCTCCACTTT
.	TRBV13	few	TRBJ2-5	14	CASSLFWTQETQYF	TGTGCCAGCAGCTTGTTCTGGACTCAAGAGACCCAGTACTTC
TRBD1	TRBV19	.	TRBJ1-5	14	CASSGQGIDQPQHF	TGTGCCAGTAGCGGACAGGGTATCGATCAGCCCCAGCATTTT
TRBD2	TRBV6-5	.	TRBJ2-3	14	CASRRDYPADTQYF	TGTGCCAGCAGACGGGACTATCCGGCGGATACGCAGTATTTT
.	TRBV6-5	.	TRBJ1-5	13	CASSYRAHQPQHF	TGTGCCAGCAGTTATAGGGCCCATCAGCCCCAGCATTTT